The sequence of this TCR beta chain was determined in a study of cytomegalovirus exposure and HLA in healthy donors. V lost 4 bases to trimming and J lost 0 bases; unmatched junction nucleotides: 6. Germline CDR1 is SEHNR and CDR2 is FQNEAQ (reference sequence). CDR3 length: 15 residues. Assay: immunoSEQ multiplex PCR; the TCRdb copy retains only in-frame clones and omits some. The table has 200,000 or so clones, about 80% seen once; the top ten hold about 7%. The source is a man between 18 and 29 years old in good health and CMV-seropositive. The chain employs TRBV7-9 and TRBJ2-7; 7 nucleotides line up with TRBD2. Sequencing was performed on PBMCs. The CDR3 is CASSSGLGVSYEQYF. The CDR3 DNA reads TGTGCCAGCAGCTCCGGACTAGGCGTCTCCTACGAGCAGTACTTC.